These T cell receptor beta chains were read from a single sample in a study of T cell responses to AZD1222 COVID-19 vaccine. Sequencing used immunoSEQ multiplex PCR; TCRdb keeps in-frame clones, though not all of them. The repertoire holds roughly 140,000 clones, with 90% as singletons. The sample in question was peripheral blood, obtained on day 0 of AZD1222 vaccination. The receptor source for this set is an adult in good health. Both conserved end residues are part of each CDR3. Each record gives: CDR3 DNA, CDR3 protein, V gene, clone size, J gene, D gene. The D gene is left open where the match is weak. Clone size is given for some rows only: seen once, a few or many times, or a class if the clone is expanded.

CDR3 DNA: TGTGCCATCAGGCCTGGAACAGGGTTTATCCCCGGGGAGCTGTTTTTT
CDR3 protein: CAIRPGTGFIPGELFF
V gene: TRBV10-3
clone size: once
J gene: TRBJ2-2
D gene: .

CDR3 DNA: TGTGCCAGCAGTGAATGGGAGGGTGGCACTGAAGCTTTCTTT
CDR3 protein: CASSEWEGGTEAFF
V gene: TRBV2
clone size: .
J gene: TRBJ1-1
D gene: .

CDR3 DNA: TGTGCCAGCAGCTTACGACAGGGACTTTACAGTGAGCAGTTCTTC
CDR3 protein: CASSLRQGLYSEQFF
V gene: TRBV7-9
clone size: .
J gene: TRBJ2-1
D gene: .

CDR3 DNA: TGTGCCAGCAGCCCCGCGGGGCGGGACACAGATACGCAGTATTTT
CDR3 protein: CASSPAGRDTDTQYF
V gene: TRBV7-9
clone size: .
J gene: TRBJ2-3
D gene: .

CDR3 DNA: TGTGCCAGCAGTTTAATGGGACAGGGTTTTTACGAGCAGTACTTC
CDR3 protein: CASSLMGQGFYEQYF
V gene: TRBV28
clone size: .
J gene: TRBJ2-7
D gene: TRBD1

CDR3 DNA: TGTGCCAGCAGCCCGCGGGGGCCTAAAGAGACCCAGTACTTC
CDR3 protein: CASSPRGPKETQYF
V gene: TRBV7-3
clone size: once
J gene: TRBJ2-5
D gene: .

CDR3 DNA: TGTGCCAGCTCACCACCGTGGGGCAATGGCTACACCTTC
CDR3 protein: CASSPPWGNGYTF
V gene: TRBV18
clone size: .
J gene: TRBJ1-2
D gene: .

CDR3 DNA: TGTGCCATCAGAGTCAACGAGAACACTGAAGCTTTCTTT
CDR3 protein: CAIRVNENTEAFF
V gene: TRBV10-3
clone size: .
J gene: TRBJ1-1
D gene: .

CDR3 DNA: TGCGCCAGCAGCTTGGTGGAGACAGGGTTAAACTATGGCTACACCTTC
CDR3 protein: CASSLVETGLNYGYTF
V gene: TRBV5-1
clone size: .
J gene: TRBJ1-2
D gene: TRBD1

CDR3 DNA: TGCGCCAGCAGCCAAGATGGGGGGGCGTGGTACGAGCAGTACTTC
CDR3 protein: CASSQDGGAWYEQYF
V gene: TRBV4-3
clone size: .
J gene: TRBJ2-7
D gene: .

CDR3 DNA: TGTGCCAGCAGCCAATTGACAGCGCGCAATCAGCCCCAGCATTTT
CDR3 protein: CASSQLTARNQPQHF
V gene: TRBV16
clone size: .
J gene: TRBJ1-5
D gene: .

CDR3 DNA: TGTGCCAGCTCACTGGACGGGACTAGCACAGATACGCAGTATTTT
CDR3 protein: CASSLDGTSTDTQYF
V gene: TRBV18
clone size: .
J gene: TRBJ2-3
D gene: .

CDR3 DNA: TGTGCCAGTAGTTCAACACATCAGCCCCAGCATTTT
CDR3 protein: CASSSTHQPQHF
V gene: TRBV19
clone size: .
J gene: TRBJ1-5
D gene: .

CDR3 DNA: TGTGCCAGCAGTCATCCCGGGATCTCGTACACAAACGGCCGGGGTGAGCAGTTCTTC
CDR3 protein: CASSHPGISYTNGRGEQFF
V gene: TRBV28
clone size: .
J gene: TRBJ2-1
D gene: .

CDR3 DNA: TGTGCCAGTAGGAGCAGAGGGATAAATCAGCCCCAGCATTTT
CDR3 protein: CASRSRGINQPQHF
V gene: TRBV19
clone size: .
J gene: TRBJ1-5
D gene: .

CDR3 DNA: TGTGCCAGCAGTGGACAAGCGCAGGGAACGGGAAACACCATATATTTT
CDR3 protein: CASSGQAQGTGNTIYF
V gene: TRBV25-1
clone size: .
J gene: TRBJ1-3
D gene: .

CDR3 DNA: TGTGCCAGCAGTCCTCGAACAGATACGCAGTATTTT
CDR3 protein: CASSPRTDTQYF
V gene: TRBV28
clone size: .
J gene: TRBJ2-3
D gene: .

CDR3 DNA: TGCGCCAGCAGCCAAGCACTAGCGGGAGTTGCCCTAACCTACGAGCAGTACTTC
CDR3 protein: CASSQALAGVALTYEQYF
V gene: TRBV4-1
clone size: few
J gene: TRBJ2-7
D gene: TRBD2

CDR3 DNA: TGTGCCAGCAGCCCCTCTAGCGGGAGGGCCCAGGTCGAGCAGTACTTC
CDR3 protein: CASSPSSGRAQVEQYF
V gene: TRBV28
clone size: .
J gene: TRBJ2-7
D gene: TRBD2

CDR3 DNA: TGTGCCAGCAGTTTAGATCTATACACCGGTGAGCAGTTCTTC
CDR3 protein: CASSLDLYTGEQFF
V gene: TRBV27
clone size: once
J gene: TRBJ2-1
D gene: .

CDR3 DNA: TGTGCCAGTAGTGATTTTCGGAGGGGTACAGATACGCAGTATTTT
CDR3 protein: CASSDFRRGTDTQYF
V gene: TRBV19
clone size: .
J gene: TRBJ2-3
D gene: .

CDR3 DNA: TGTGCCAGCAGTAAGACTCGGGGAATCAATGAGCAGTTCTTC
CDR3 protein: CASSKTRGINEQFF
V gene: TRBV6-2/TRBV6-3
clone size: .
J gene: TRBJ2-1
D gene: .

CDR3 DNA: TGTGCCAGCAGCTCCGCGGGGAAAGAGCAGTTCTTC
CDR3 protein: CASSSAGKEQFF
V gene: TRBV7-9
clone size: few
J gene: TRBJ2-1
D gene: .

CDR3 DNA: TGTGCCAGCAGTTACCCACCCCTCCCAACAGGGAGCCCCGACAATGAGCAGTTCTTC
CDR3 protein: CASSYPPLPTGSPDNEQFF
V gene: TRBV6-2/TRBV6-3
clone size: .
J gene: TRBJ2-1
D gene: .

CDR3 DNA: TGTGCCAGTAGTATGAGGTCTAGCGGGAGGTTAACACCAAGCGGATGGACAGATACGCAGTATTTT
CDR3 protein: CASSMRSSGRLTPSGWTDTQYF
V gene: TRBV19
clone size: .
J gene: TRBJ2-3
D gene: TRBD2

CDR3 DNA: TGTGCCAGCAGCCCTGACAGGGACATCTACAATGAGCAGTTCTTC
CDR3 protein: CASSPDRDIYNEQFF
V gene: TRBV6-2/TRBV6-3
clone size: .
J gene: TRBJ2-1
D gene: TRBD1

CDR3 DNA: TGTGCCAGCAGTTACTCGAAAGCAGGGGGTGGCTACACCTTC
CDR3 protein: CASSYSKAGGGYTF
V gene: TRBV6-5
clone size: .
J gene: TRBJ1-2
D gene: TRBD1

CDR3 DNA: TGTGCCAGCAGCTTGGTGGAATTCGGCAGCTCGGTCGGGGAGCTGTTTTTT
CDR3 protein: CASSLVEFGSSVGELFF
V gene: TRBV7-2
clone size: .
J gene: TRBJ2-2
D gene: .

CDR3 DNA: TGTGCCACCAGTCCCGGACAGGGGAGGACCTACGAGCAGTACTTC
CDR3 protein: CATSPGQGRTYEQYF
V gene: TRBV24-1
clone size: .
J gene: TRBJ2-7
D gene: TRBD1

CDR3 DNA: TGTGCCAGCAGCTCTCGGCCCGGACTAAACACCGGGGAGCTGTTTTTT
CDR3 protein: CASSSRPGLNTGELFF
V gene: TRBV9
clone size: .
J gene: TRBJ2-2
D gene: .

CDR3 DNA: TGTGCCAGCAGTGAAAGGACAGGGGAGGTCACTGAAGCTTTCTTT
CDR3 protein: CASSERTGEVTEAFF
V gene: TRBV6-1
clone size: .
J gene: TRBJ1-1
D gene: TRBD1

CDR3 DNA: TGTGCCTGGCAAGGGGACTATGGCTACACCTTC
CDR3 protein: CAWQGDYGYTF
V gene: TRBV30
clone size: .
J gene: TRBJ1-2
D gene: .

CDR3 DNA: TGCGCCAGCAGCCAAGATCGCGTTGCCGGGACTAGCGGCGAGCAGTACTTC
CDR3 protein: CASSQDRVAGTSGEQYF
V gene: TRBV4-3
clone size: .
J gene: TRBJ2-7
D gene: TRBD2

CDR3 DNA: TGTGCCAGTAGTGCGACCCCCGCCTCCTACAATGAGCAGTTCTTC
CDR3 protein: CASSATPASYNEQFF
V gene: TRBV19
clone size: .
J gene: TRBJ2-1
D gene: .

CDR3 DNA: TGTGCCAGCAGCTGGGGGTCCTACAATGAGCAGTTCTTC
CDR3 protein: CASSWGSYNEQFF
V gene: TRBV7-3
clone size: .
J gene: TRBJ2-1
D gene: .

CDR3 DNA: TGTGCCAGCAGCTTAGGGGACATCCTCTCCTCCCTCCACTTT
CDR3 protein: CASSLGDILSSLHF
V gene: TRBV5-6
clone size: .
J gene: TRBJ1-6
D gene: .

CDR3 DNA: TGCGCCAGCAGCTATTCCCAGGGGGCGGGTGAGCAGTACTTC
CDR3 protein: CASSYSQGAGEQYF
V gene: TRBV5-1
clone size: .
J gene: TRBJ2-7
D gene: TRBD1

CDR3 DNA: TGTGCCAGCCGCCGCGGGGGGGGGACTAGCGATATCCGCTACTACGAGCAGTACTTC
CDR3 protein: CASRRGGGTSDIRYYEQYF
V gene: TRBV28
clone size: .
J gene: TRBJ2-7
D gene: TRBD2

CDR3 DNA: TGTGCCAGCAGTCCAGCTCCTGGCAGGGGAACGGACTATGGCTACACCTTC
CDR3 protein: CASSPAPGRGTDYGYTF
V gene: TRBV27
clone size: .
J gene: TRBJ1-2
D gene: .

CDR3 DNA: TGTGCCAGCAGTTGGGGACTAGCGGGACGCGTTGGCGGGGAGACCCAGTACTTC
CDR3 protein: CASSWGLAGRVGGETQYF
V gene: TRBV6-2/TRBV6-3
clone size: .
J gene: TRBJ2-5
D gene: TRBD2

CDR3 DNA: TGTGCCACCACGCCCTCGGGGGACAGGCCTTACAATGAGCAGTTCTTC
CDR3 protein: CATTPSGDRPYNEQFF
V gene: TRBV24-1
clone size: .
J gene: TRBJ2-1
D gene: TRBD1

CDR3 DNA: TGTGCCTGGAGTGTACGGGACAGGGATTCACCCCTCCACTTT
CDR3 protein: CAWSVRDRDSPLHF
V gene: TRBV30
clone size: .
J gene: TRBJ1-6
D gene: TRBD1

CDR3 DNA: TGTGCCAGCAGTCCATTAAAGACACGGTCCTACGAGCAGTACTTC
CDR3 protein: CASSPLKTRSYEQYF
V gene: TRBV28
clone size: .
J gene: TRBJ2-7
D gene: .

CDR3 DNA: TGTGCCAGCAGCCCCCCCCCAGGGGGCAATGAGCAGTTCTTC
CDR3 protein: CASSPPPGGNEQFF
V gene: TRBV9
clone size: .
J gene: TRBJ2-1
D gene: TRBD1

CDR3 DNA: TGCAGCGTTGTAAGGTTGGATACGCAGTATTTT
CDR3 protein: CSVVRLDTQYF
V gene: TRBV29-1
clone size: .
J gene: TRBJ2-3
D gene: .

CDR3 DNA: TGTGCCAGCAGCTCTTATGGGGGGATGGGCTACGAGCAGTACTTC
CDR3 protein: CASSSYGGMGYEQYF
V gene: TRBV11-2
clone size: .
J gene: TRBJ2-7
D gene: .

CDR3 DNA: TGTGCCAGCAGCCTGACCCACCTCGGGACAGGGCCTCAGCCCCAGCATTTT
CDR3 protein: CASSLTHLGTGPQPQHF
V gene: TRBV7-2
clone size: .
J gene: TRBJ1-5
D gene: TRBD1

CDR3 DNA: TGCGCCAGCAGCCAACAGCAGGGTCGTTATAATTCACCCCTCCACTTT
CDR3 protein: CASSQQQGRYNSPLHF
V gene: TRBV4-1
clone size: .
J gene: TRBJ1-6
D gene: .

CDR3 DNA: TGTGCCAGCAGCGTAGGCTCCTACAATGAGCAGTTCTTC
CDR3 protein: CASSVGSYNEQFF
V gene: TRBV9
clone size: .
J gene: TRBJ2-1
D gene: .

CDR3 DNA: TGTGCCAGCAGCGTTTTAAACGGCGAGCAGTACTTC
CDR3 protein: CASSVLNGEQYF
V gene: TRBV28
clone size: .
J gene: TRBJ2-7
D gene: .

CDR3 DNA: TGTGCCAGCAGCTCCTCCAGGGAGCAGTACTTC
CDR3 protein: CASSSSREQYF
V gene: TRBV7-2
clone size: .
J gene: TRBJ2-7
D gene: .

CDR3 DNA: TGTGCCAGTAGTATTACTGGGACACTAAACACTGAAGCTTTCTTT
CDR3 protein: CASSITGTLNTEAFF
V gene: TRBV19
clone size: .
J gene: TRBJ1-1
D gene: .

CDR3 DNA: TGTGCCAGTAGGACACTAGCGGGAGTACGAAATGAGCAGTTCTTC
CDR3 protein: CASRTLAGVRNEQFF
V gene: TRBV19
clone size: .
J gene: TRBJ2-1
D gene: TRBD2

CDR3 DNA: TGTGCCAGCAGCTCCATCCTGACAGGGAGAACTGAAGCTTTCTTT
CDR3 protein: CASSSILTGRTEAFF
V gene: TRBV5-5
clone size: .
J gene: TRBJ1-1
D gene: TRBD1

CDR3 DNA: TGTGCCAGCTGCAGGGATGGCTACACCTTC
CDR3 protein: CASCRDGYTF
V gene: TRBV28
clone size: .
J gene: TRBJ1-2
D gene: .

CDR3 DNA: TGTGCCAGTAGTATTCGGTGGGACCGACCAAACAATGAGCAGTTCTTC
CDR3 protein: CASSIRWDRPNNEQFF
V gene: TRBV19
clone size: .
J gene: TRBJ2-1
D gene: .

CDR3 DNA: TGTGCCAGTGGGTATGGGGAGCTGTTTTTT
CDR3 protein: CASGYGELFF
V gene: TRBV19
clone size: .
J gene: TRBJ2-2
D gene: .